The 31 T cell receptor beta chains listed next were all sequenced from one sample in a study of blood T cell repertoires in COVID-19. Sequenced by immunoSEQ multiplex PCR; TCRdb stores in-frame clones only, minus some. The sample yields around 500,000 clones, approximately 91% seen once. Sequenced material: PBMCs or T cells enriched from blood (not recorded which). All receptors come from an older woman who had recovered from COVID-19.

The chain uses TRBV5-1 and TRBJ1-4; no clear D. Trimming took off 0 bases at V and 4 bases at J, with 7 bases between the two ends. In germline, CDR1 is SGHRS, CDR2 YFSETQ. The CDR3 is made up of 14 amino acids. CDR3 in amino acids: CASSLGGINEKLFF. CDR3 in DNA: TGCGCCAGCAGCTTGGGAGGGATTAATGAAAAACTGTTTTTT.

The chain has TRBV30 and TRBJ1-1; 7 bases align to TRBD1. Germline lookup yields CDR1 GTSNPN and CDR2 SVGIG (reference sequence). V shed 5 bases, J shed 2 bases, and the junction held 5 bases outside the gene matches. The CDR3 loop spans 13 amino acids. As DNA, the CDR3 is TGTGCCTGGGTGGGACAGAGAAACACTGAAGCTTTCTTT. Translating gives CAWVGQRNTEAFF.

V usage is TRBV4-1 and J usage is TRBJ1-1; tentatively, D is TRBD1 (5 bases). Trimming cost V 7 bases and J 0 bases, with 12 bases left between them. This CDR3 contains 14 residues. The germline V gene encodes CDR1 MGHRA and CDR2 YSYEKL. The CDR3: CASTPTAMNTEAFF. The CDR3 DNA sequence: TGCGCCAGCACCCCGACAGCAATGAACACTGAAGCTTTCTTT.

Here the CDR3 reads CASSYTGQGDSPLHF. Here the CDR3 DNA reads TGTGCCAGCAGTTATACGGGACAGGGCGATTCACCCCTCCACTTT. This chain uses TRBV7-6 with TRBJ1-6; TRBD1 agrees at 9 bases. This CDR3 is built from 15 residues. CDR1 is SGHVS and CDR2 is FNYEAQ in the germline V gene. With V trimmed by 6 bases and J by 8 bases, 8 bases remained unmatched.

In its sample, this clone was seen a few times. The chain has TRBV15 and TRBJ2-1, with 8 bases matching TRBD2. Germline V gene data show CDR1 as LNHNV and CDR2 as YYDKDF (reference sequence). This CDR3 is 15 amino acids long. V shed 1 base, J shed 8 bases, and the junction held 7 bases outside the gene matches. CDR3 sequence: CATSRVAGLMYEQFF. CDR3 sequence (DNA): TGTGCCACCAGCAGAGTAGCGGGGCTAATGTATGAGCAGTTCTTC.

V gene TRBV7-9 combines with J gene TRBJ1-2; 8 bases align to TRBD1. The CDR3 runs to 13 residues. V was pared by 2 bases and J by 8 bases, with 4 bases of the junction left unmatched. Germline CDR1 reads SEHNR; CDR2 reads FQNEAQ (reference sequence). This CDR3 reads CASSLWTGRGYTF. The CDR3 DNA reads as TGTGCCAGCAGCTTATGGACAGGGCGAGGCTACACCTTC.

Comments on this clone: The sample holds other DNA sequences that translate to the same CDR3. The rearrangement links TRBV2 to TRBJ2-2, with 8 bases fitting TRBD1. CDR1 is SNHLY and CDR2 is FYNNEI in the germline V gene. The CDR3 covers 15 residues. V gave up 4 bases and J gave up 2 bases; unmatched junction bases: 3. The CDR3 nucleotides are TGTGCCAGCAGTGGACAGGGGCTAAACACCGGGGAGCTGTTTTTT. The encoded protein is CASSGQGLNTGELFF.

The J gene is TRBJ1-1, the V gene TRBV5-4; 9 positions agree with TRBD1. Germline-derived CDR1 and CDR2 are SGHNT and YYREEE (reference sequence). The CDR3 has 15 amino acids. Losses at the gene ends were 0 bases for V and 4 bases for J; bases not matched to a gene: 4. The CDR3 is CASSLETGGFTEAFF. In DNA, the CDR3 is TGTGCCAGCAGCTTGGAGACAGGGGGTTTCACTGAAGCTTTCTTT.

This rearrangement joins TRBV14 to TRBJ1-4; D possibly corresponds to TRBD1 (5 bases). CDR3 length: 15 residues. Trimming pared 0 bases from V and 5 bases from J, leaving 10 bases between. Looked up from germline, CDR1 is SGHDN and CDR2 is FVKESK. CDR3 region: CASSQEGVGNEKLFF. The DNA for the CDR3 is TGTGCCAGCAGCCAAGAAGGGGTGGGGAATGAAAAACTGTTTTTT.

The CDR3 DNA follows: TGTGCCAGTGATACAGGGACGCTTAGGGAGACCCAGTACTTC. The encoded protein is CASDTGTLRETQYF. This chain connects TRBV19 to TRBJ2-5, with a possible D match to TRBD1 (6 bases). Germline lookup yields CDR1 LNHDA and CDR2 SQIVND (reference sequence). The CDR3 length is 14 residues. Trimming took 8 bases from V and 5 from J, leaving 18 bases between them.

This chain connects TRBV10-1 to TRBJ2-7; TRBD2 might be the D (6 bases). Germline loops: CDR1 WNHNN, CDR2 SYGVQD (reference sequence). The CDR3 contains 15 residues. Trimming shortened V by 6 bases and J by 1 base, and 16 bases separated the two germline ends. CDR3: CASSPGGLGSYEQYF. CDR3 sequence (DNA): TGCGCCAGCAGCCCCGGAGGGTTAGGTTCCTACGAGCAGTACTTC.

The chain uses TRBV5-4 and TRBJ2-1; D is possibly TRBD2 (7 bases). Germline V gives CDR1 SGHNT, CDR2 YYREEE (reference sequence). The ends were cut back, 4 bases at V and 8 bases at J, with 22 bases in the middle. This CDR3 is built from 16 residues. The CDR3 region has the DNA TGTGCCAGCAGCGGCGGGGGCGCCAGGGATTTTGATGAGCAGTTCTTC. Translating gives CASSGGGARDFDEQFF.

The chain employs TRBV12-3 or TRBV12-4 and TRBJ1-1; D is possibly TRBD1 (6 bases). The CDR3 length is 13 residues. The V gene lost 3 bases and the J gene lost 8 bases, with 13 bases spanning the gap. DNA for the CDR3: TGTGCCAGCAGTTTTGGCGGGGGGCGGGAAGCTTTCTTT. Amino acids: CASSFGGGREAFF.

The rearrangement links TRBV5-8 to TRBJ1-5; D remains ambiguous. CDR3 length equals 17 residues. Per germline, CDR1 SGHTS and CDR2 YDEGEE. V gave up 4 bases and J gave up 5 bases, with 22 bases separating them. The CDR3, as DNA: TGTGCCAGCAGCGAAAGACGTTTTGTGGGCATCCATCAGCCCCAGCATTTT. Its translation is CASSERRFVGIHQPQHF. The variable domain in full, with the rest retrieved from reference TRBV5-8 and TRBJ1-5, is EAGVTQSPTHLIKTRGQQATLRCSPISGHTSVYWYQQALGLGLQFLLWYDEGEERNRGNFPPRFSGRQFPNYSSELNVNALELEDSALYLCASSERRFVGIHQPQHFGDGTRLSIL.

This chain connects TRBV5-6 to TRBJ1-2; 7 bases line up with TRBD1. V shed 1 base, J shed 6 bases, and the junction held 15 bases outside the gene matches. Germline V lookup: CDR1 SGHDT, CDR2 YYEEEE. This CDR3 has 17 amino acids. CDR3 nucleotides: TGTGCCAGCAGCTTGAGGCCGCAGGGGGGCATTAGGAATGGCTACACCTTC. Translation: CASSLRPQGGIRNGYTF.

The chain uses TRBV10-3 and TRBJ1-2; the match to TRBD1 covers 9 bases. This CDR3 contains 14 residues. Per the germline V gene, CDR1 is ENHRY and CDR2 is SYGVKD. J lost 5 bases, V lost 5 bases, and 6 bases had no gene match. The CDR3 nucleotides are TGTGCCATCAGTAAACAGGGGGCCGGGTATGGCTACACCTTC. Translation gives CAISKQGAGYGYTF.

A few counts support this clone. As DNA, the CDR3 is TGTGCCAGCAGCTTCGCCGGGACTCGATCCTACAATGAGCAGTTCTTC. This codes for CASSFAGTRSYNEQFF. The chain carries TRBV7-2 and TRBJ2-1; weak D call: TRBD2 (6 bases). Germline CDR1 and CDR2: SGHTA and FQGNSA. The ends were cut back, 3 bases at V and 1 base at J, with 13 bases in the middle. The CDR3 is 16 residues long.

The CDR3 nucleotides read TGTGCCAGCAGTCTTAGCGGGGCCATCTACGAGCAGTACTTC. Encoded protein: CASSLSGAIYEQYF. V gene TRBV6-5 combines with J gene TRBJ2-7, with 8 bases aligning to TRBD2. CDR1 MNHEY and CDR2 SVGAGI come from the germline V gene. This CDR3 comprises 14 residues. V was clipped by 5 bases and J by 3 bases; unmatched bases: 6.

The rearrangement uses TRBV2 and TRBJ1-2; TRBD1 agrees at 7 bases. This CDR3 spans 12 amino acids. Trimming cost V 6 bases and J 8 bases; bases outside gene matches: 6. Per germline, CDR1 SNHLY and CDR2 FYNNEI. In DNA, the CDR3 is TGTGCCAGCAGCGACAGGGTATCGGGCTACACCTTC. Translating gives CASSDRVSGYTF. Full variable domain (rest looked up from reference TRBV2 and TRBJ1-2): EPEVTQTPSHQVTQMGQEVILRCVPISNHLYFYWYRQILGQKVEFLVSFYNNEISEKSEIFDDQFSVERPDGSNFTLKIRSTKLEDSAMYFCASSDRVSGYTFGSGTRLTVV.

The chain employs TRBV2 and TRBJ2-5; D is unclear. The length of the CDR3 is 13 residues. V was pared by 3 bases and J by 5 bases, with 10 bases between. Per germline, CDR1 SNHLY and CDR2 FYNNEI. CDR3 residues: CASSEAMGETQYF. The DNA for the CDR3 is TGTGCCAGCAGTGAGGCCATGGGCGAGACCCAGTACTTC.

The chain uses TRBV25-1 and TRBJ1-3; no definite D call. Per germline, CDR1 MGHDK and CDR2 SYGVNS. Deletions cut 6 bases from V and 0 bases from J, with 12 bases between. This CDR3 has 15 amino acids. CDR3 bases: TGTGCCAGCAGACCCAGGTACAGCTCTGGAAACACCATATATTTT. Amino acids: CASRPRYSSGNTIYF.

The chain is built from TRBV5-1 and TRBJ2-3; maybe TRBD1 (5 bases). Looked up from germline, CDR1 is SGHRS and CDR2 is YFSETQ. The V end lost 4 bases, the J end lost 3 bases, and 18 bases lay between the germline ends. CDR3 size: 16 residues. CDR3 sequence reads: CASSIPTALGTDTQYF. CDR3 in DNA: TGCGCCAGCAGCATCCCGACAGCCCTAGGTACAGATACGCAGTATTTT.

J is TRBJ1-3 and V is TRBV7-2, with 8 positions matching TRBD1. The germline V gene encodes CDR1 SGHTA and CDR2 FQGNSA. Trimming at V came to 5 bases and at J to 7 bases, leaving 19 bases not matched to a gene. The CDR3 runs to 18 residues. CDR3 in DNA: TGTGCCAGCAGCCCGGGGAGGGACAGGACCTCGCCCCGGAACACCATATATTTT. Translation: CASSPGRDRTSPRNTIYF.

The chain links TRBV24-1 to TRBJ2-5, with TRBD1 as a possible D gene (7 bases). The V end was cut by 1 base, the J end by 4 bases, with 12 bases between. This CDR3 has 15 amino acids. Germline CDR1 is KGHDR and CDR2 is SFDVKD. CDR3 sequence: CATSDFGQGGETQYF. The CDR3 DNA is TGTGCCACCAGTGATTTTGGTCAGGGGGGAGAGACCCAGTACTTC.

The table lists this clone with a few counts. This rearrangement joins TRBV12-3 or TRBV12-4 to TRBJ1-2; D gene ambiguous. The CDR3 extends over 12 amino acids. The V and J ends lost 3 bases and 7 bases respectively, with 9 bases between them. The CDR3 bases are TGTGCCAGCAGTTTTGAGGCGAGTGGCTACACCTTC. This sequence encodes CASSFEASGYTF.

The V gene is TRBV9, the J gene TRBJ1-2, with 7 positions matching TRBD1. Trimming cost V 0 bases and J 6 bases; bases outside gene matches: 2. This CDR3 spans 13 amino acids. Germline V CDR1 and CDR2: SGDLS, YYNGEE. The CDR3 sequence is CASSVADRDGYTF. The CDR3 DNA reads TGTGCCAGCAGCGTAGCTGACAGGGATGGCTACACCTTC.

The rearrangement uses TRBV2 and TRBJ1-3; unclear D gene. The germline V gene has CDR1 SNHLY and CDR2 FYNNEI. This CDR3 spans 14 amino acids. V lost 8 bases to trimming and J lost 0 bases, with 11 bases between them. The CDR3 spells CASAPGVSGNTIYF. The CDR3 nucleotides are TGTGCCAGCGCACCGGGAGTCTCTGGAAACACCATATATTTT.

This clone was found once. The J gene is TRBJ2-7, the V gene TRBV7-2, with TRBD1 as a possible D gene (5 bases). The V and J ends lost 5 bases and 2 bases respectively, with 13 bases between them. Germline V CDR1 and CDR2: SGHTA, FQGNSA. The CDR3 has 14 amino acids. The CDR3 reads CASSARVATYEQYF. The CDR3 region has the DNA TGTGCCAGCAGCGCCAGGGTAGCAACCTACGAGCAGTACTTC.

J is TRBJ1-5 and V is TRBV12-3 or TRBV12-4; a weak D match, TRBD1 (6 bases). The CDR3 is 12 amino acids. V lost 5 bases to trimming and J lost 6 bases, with 8 bases between them. The CDR3 sequence is CASSTGTQPQHF. In DNA, the CDR3 is TGTGCCAGCAGTACAGGGACTCAGCCCCAGCATTTT.

This rearrangement joins TRBV6-5 to TRBJ2-7; D is possibly TRBD1 (6 bases). The CDR3 loop spans 13 amino acids. Looked up from germline, CDR1 is MNHEY and CDR2 is SVGAGI. V lost 5 bases and J 4 bases, leaving 12 bases between the germline ends. The CDR3 region has the DNA TGTGCCAGCAGTCTCCGGACAGCATACGAGCAGTACGTC. Protein product: CASSLRTAYEQYV.

The gene calls are TRBV3-1 (or the pseudogene TRBV3-2) and TRBJ1-3; 7 bases are shared with TRBD1. The CDR3 has 13 amino acids. CDR1 and CDR2 (germline): LGHDT, YNNKEL (reference sequence). The J segment lost 2 bases and the V segment lost 5 bases, leaving 0 bases of the junction unmatched. This chain's CDR3 is CASSDRAGNTIYF. The CDR3 coding sequence is TGTGCCAGCAGCGACAGGGCTGGAAACACCATATATTTT.